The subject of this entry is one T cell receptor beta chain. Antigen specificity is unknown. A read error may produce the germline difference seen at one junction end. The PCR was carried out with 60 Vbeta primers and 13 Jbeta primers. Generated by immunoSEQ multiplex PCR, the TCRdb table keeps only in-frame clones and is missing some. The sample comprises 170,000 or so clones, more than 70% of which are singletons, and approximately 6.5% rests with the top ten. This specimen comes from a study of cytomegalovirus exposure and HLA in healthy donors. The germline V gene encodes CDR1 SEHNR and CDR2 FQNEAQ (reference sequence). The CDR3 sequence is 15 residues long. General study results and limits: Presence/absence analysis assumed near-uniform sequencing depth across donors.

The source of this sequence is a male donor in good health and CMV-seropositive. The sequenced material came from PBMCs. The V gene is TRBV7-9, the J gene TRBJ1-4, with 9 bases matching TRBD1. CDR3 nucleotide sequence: TGTTCCAGCAGCGGAACAGGGGGCTTAAATGAAAAACTGTTTTTT. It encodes CSSSGTGGLNEKLFF. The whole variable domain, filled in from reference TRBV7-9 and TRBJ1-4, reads DTGVSQNPRHKITKRGQNVTFRCDPISEHNRLYWYRQTLGQGPEFLTYFQNEAQLEKSRLLSDRFSAERPKGSFSTLEIQRTEQGDSAMYLCSSSGTGGLNEKLFFGSGTQLSVL.